These 20 T cell receptor beta chains share one sample of origin, sequenced in a study of blood T cells in healthy people across ages. The second PCR ran roughly 7 to 12 cycles with a sample-barcoded 5' primer and J-beta primers. MiXCR, run by TCRdb on the 5' RACE reads, gives a single entry per CDR3 protein. The repertoire holds approximately 780,000 distinct CDR3 sequences, with 20% to 30% as singletons. These data are also associated with another study on T cells of mothers and their children.

The sequencing sample was made of blood. These receptor sequences come from a boy aged 5-17 years in good health.

The DNA of the CDR3 is TGTGCCAGCAGTAAGGGACCCGAGGGAGATACGCAGTATTTT. As protein: CASSKGPEGDTQYF. The gene calls are TRBV6-6 and TRBJ2-3, with D perhaps assigned TRBD1 or TRBD2 (5 bases each). Germline CDR1 reads MNHNY; CDR2 reads SVGAGI (reference sequence). The CDR3 runs to 14 residues. Trimming removed 5 bases from V and 5 bases from J, with 14 bases in between.

This clonotype was detected a few times. V is TRBV29-1 and J is TRBJ2-5, with a possible D match to TRBD1 (5 bases). The J call may be mistaken, given a closer DNA end match to TRBJ2-7. CDR1 is SQVTM and CDR2 is ANQGSEA in the germline V gene. The CDR3 consists of 13 residues. CDR3 nucleotides: TGCAGCGTTGATACGACAGACACCTACGAGCAGTACTTC. This translates into CSVDTTDTYEQYF.

This chain joins TRBV7-9 and TRBJ2-7; the D gene is possibly TRBD1 (6 bases). Per the germline V gene, CDR1 is SEHNR and CDR2 is FQNEAQ (reference sequence). The CDR3 spans 15 residues. Trimming shortened V by 1 base and J by 6 bases, and 16 bases separated the two germline ends. CDR3 protein: CASSLGRTDHGEQYF. Here the CDR3 DNA reads TGTGCCAGCAGCTTAGGTAGGACAGATCACGGCGAGCAGTACTTC. Combining the CDR3 with reference TRBV7-9 and TRBJ2-7 gives the whole variable domain DTGVSQNPRHKITKRGQNVTFRCDPISEHNRLYWYRQTLGQGPEFLTYFQNEAQLEKSRLLSDRFSAERPKGSFSTLEIQRTEQGDSAMYLCASSLGRTDHGEQYFGPGTRLTVT.

This clonotype appeared a few times. The V and J genes are TRBV20-1 and TRBJ1-1; possible D gene TRBD1, 6 bases. Trimming left V 6 bases short and J 1 base short, with 12 bases between. Per germline, CDR1 DFQATT and CDR2 SNEGSKA (reference sequence). This CDR3 spans 13 amino acids. Written as DNA, the CDR3 is TGCAGTGCGAGTGGGACACCGAACACTGAAGCTTTCTTT. It encodes CSASGTPNTEAFF.

The chain combines TRBV28 with TRBJ2-5, with TRBD2 as a possible D gene (6 bases). Judging by the DNA end, TRBJ2-7 fits better; the J call may be wrong. CDR3 length: 11 residues. Per germline, CDR1 MDHEN and CDR2 SYDVKM. As DNA, the CDR3 is TGTGCCACCGCGGAGGGGTACGAGCAGTACTTC. It encodes CATAEGYEQYF.

This clonotype was picked up a small number of times. CDR3 loop: CASSLLTAGGSDTQYF. DNA of the CDR3: TGTGCCAGCAGCTTGTTAACAGCGGGGGGCTCAGATACGCAGTATTTT. This chain uses TRBV7-3 with TRBJ2-3, with 9 positions matching TRBD2. The CDR3 is 16 residues long. J gave up 4 bases and V 3 bases, and 8 bases lay outside the gene matches. Germline lookup yields CDR1 SGHTA and CDR2 FQGTGA.

This clonotype has at least ten counts. The chain combines TRBV7-9 with TRBJ2-3, with 7 positions matching TRBD1. This CDR3 spans 14 amino acids. With 5 bases clipped from V and 5 bases from J, the junction kept 7 bases outside the gene matches. CDR1 is SEHNR, CDR2 FQNEAQ, per germline (reference sequence). The CDR3 DNA reads as TGTGCCAGCAGCCCTAAGACAGGGAGAGATACGCAGTATTTT. Protein: CASSPKTGRDTQYF.

The genes are TRBV28 and TRBJ2-3, with D unresolved. The CDR3 is 12 residues long. V was trimmed by 1 base and J by 5 bases, leaving 4 bases between them. Germline CDR1 reads MDHEN; CDR2 reads SYDVKM. The chain's CDR3 is CASSLSLDTQYF. CDR3 in DNA: TGTGCCAGCAGTTTATCACTAGATACGCAGTATTTT.

This chain connects TRBV5-1 to TRBJ2-2; D possibly matches TRBD1 or TRBD2 (6 bases each). The CDR3 has 14 residues. Germline V gives CDR1 SGHRS, CDR2 YFSETQ. V was pared by 7 bases and J by 3 bases, with 13 bases between. The CDR3 nucleotides are TGCGCCAGCCAAGTGAGGGGGGACACCGGGGAGCTGTTTTTT. Its translation: CASQVRGDTGELFF.

The J gene is TRBJ2-7, the V gene TRBV25-1; 7 bases are shared with TRBD1. V trimming: 4 bases; J trimming: 9 bases; junction bases outside the gene matches: 18. Germline V gene data show CDR1 as MGHDK and CDR2 as SYGVNS. The CDR3 loop spans 16 amino acids. The CDR3 here is CASSGTGTDHALGQYF. In nucleotides, the CDR3 is TGTGCCAGCAGTGGAACCGGGACAGACCATGCGCTGGGGCAGTACTTC.

The chain carries TRBV3-1 and TRBJ1-2; perhaps TRBD1 as D (5 bases). The CDR3 has 15 amino acids. V lost 3 bases and J 4 bases, leaving 15 bases between the germline ends. The V gene's germline CDR1 is LGHDT and CDR2 YNNKEL (reference sequence). CDR3 DNA sequence: TGTGCCAGCAGCCAGGATGCCGGGGGGGGCTATGGCTACACCTTC. It codes for CASSQDAGGGYGYTF.

There are a few counts of this clonotype. The chain is built from TRBV7-9 and TRBJ1-2, with D unclear. CDR3 size: 12 residues. The ends were cut back, 9 bases at V and 4 bases at J, with 12 bases in the middle. Per the germline V gene, CDR1 is SEHNR and CDR2 is FQNEAQ (reference sequence). CDR3 sequence (DNA): TGTGCCAGTTCCCAGGCCTTCTATGGCTACACCTTC. It specifies CASSQAFYGYTF.

This clonotype has more than one count but fewer than ten. The V and J genes are TRBV15 and TRBJ1-1, with D perhaps matching TRBD1 (5 bases). This CDR3 spans 14 amino acids. CDR1 and CDR2 from the germline V gene are LNHNV and YYDKDF (reference sequence). The ends were cut back, 0 bases at V and 5 bases at J, with 10 bases in the middle. The CDR3 loop is CATSRDRGGTEAFF. The CDR3 nucleotides read TGTGCCACCAGCAGAGATCGGGGGGGAACTGAAGCTTTCTTT.

The sample holds a few counts of this clonotype. The chain is built from TRBV10-3 and TRBJ2-7; D might be TRBD1 (6 bases). Germline V gene lookup returns CDR1 ENHRY and CDR2 SYGVKD. The CDR3 totals 15 residues. Between the trimmed V and J ends, which lost 0 bases and 3 bases, there was a span of 12 bases. CDR3 bases: TGTGCCATCAGTGAGTCCGGGACAAGGGGCTACGAGCAGTACTTC. This sequence encodes CAISESGTRGYEQYF.

The V call is TRBV12-3 or TRBV12-4, the J call TRBJ2-1, with D perhaps matching TRBD2 (7 bases). Between the trimmed V and J ends, which lost 6 bases and 6 bases, there was a span of 15 bases. The CDR3 runs to 14 residues. The DNA for the CDR3 is TGTGCCAGCAGCTCCCGGGGAGGGGGCAATGAGCAGTTCTTC. Amino acid sequence: CASSSRGGGNEQFF.

This chain connects TRBV15 to TRBJ1-1; no reliable D call. This CDR3 has 13 residues. Trimming took 2 bases from V and 1 from J, leaving 5 bases between them. From germline, CDR1 is LNHNV and CDR2 YYDKDF (reference sequence). The CDR3 spells CATSRQENTEAFF. DNA of the CDR3: TGTGCCACCAGCAGACAAGAGAACACTGAAGCTTTCTTT.

In its sample, this clonotype was seen a few times. The chain recombines TRBV20-1 with TRBJ2-7, with D tentatively TRBD1 or TRBD2 (5 bases each). V lost 0 bases to trimming and J lost 9 bases, with 24 bases between them. The CDR3 totals 16 residues. The V gene's germline CDR1 is DFQATT and CDR2 SNEGSKA (reference sequence). The CDR3 nucleotides are TGCAGTGCTAGAGATGGCAGGGACCTGGTTGTTCGCGGGCAGTACTTC. Its protein is CSARDGRDLVVRGQYF.

The genes are TRBV12-3 or TRBV12-4 and TRBJ2-3; 9 bases line up with TRBD2. The V gene end was trimmed by 6 bases and the J gene end by 4 bases; junction bases not matched to a gene: 5. The CDR3 loop spans 14 amino acids. CDR3 region: CASSGTSKPDTQYF. The CDR3 nucleotides are TGTGCCAGCAGCGGGACTAGCAAGCCAGATACGCAGTATTTT.

A word on this clonotype: One junction end does not reproduce the germline sequence, and a read error may be involved. The genes are TRBV5-1 and TRBJ2-5, with D possibly being TRBD2 (6 bases). The CDR3 covers 16 residues. CDR1 and CDR2 from the germline V gene are SGHRS and YFSETQ. The CDR3 coding sequence is TGCGCCGGCAGCCCCACGGGCGGGGCGTACCAAGAGACCCAGTACTTC. This translates into CAGSPTGGAYQETQYF.

This clonotype turned up a few times. The chain combines TRBV5-5 with TRBJ2-5; D is undetermined. V lost 1 base and J 5 bases, leaving 15 bases between the germline ends. Germline CDR1 and CDR2: SGHKS and YYEKEE (reference sequence). This CDR3 is 15 amino acids long. Here the CDR3 DNA reads TGTGCCAGCAGCTTGCCCGTGGCAGTAGAGGAGACCCAGTACTTC. It specifies CASSLPVAVEETQYF.